The next 28 T cell receptor beta chains were all read from a single sample in a study of response to subunit inactivated influenza vaccine. Using its own MiXCR run on the RT-PCR reads, TCRdb lists one record per CDR3 protein. This table holds roughly 630,000 distinct CDR3 sequences, 12% to 15% found once. Sample: PBMCs from blood, taken 14 to 15 days before vaccination. Receptor source: a man aged 50-60 years who received an inactivated influenza vaccine.

This clonotype has only a few counts. The chain joins TRBV7-2 to TRBJ2-2; D not certain. The CDR3 is made up of 17 amino acids. V shed 0 bases and J shed 0 bases, with 11 bases lying between them. Germline values: CDR1 SGHTA, CDR2 FQGNSA. CDR3 DNA sequence: TGTGCCAGCAGCTTAGCTGGCGGCGCCGCGAACACCGGGGAGCTGTTTTTT. Its protein product is CASSLAGGAANTGELFF. Filled out from reference TRBV7-2 and TRBJ2-2, the complete variable domain reads GAGVSQSPSNKVTEKGKDVELRCDPISGHTALYWYRQSLGQGLEFLIYFQGNSAPDKSGLPSDRFSAERTGGSVSTLTIQRTQQEDSAVYLCASSLAGGAANTGELFFGEGSRLTVL.

This clonotype was counted between two and nine times. The V call is TRBV7-6, the J call TRBJ2-7, with 10 bases matching TRBD1. The CDR3 has 14 amino acids. The V and J ends lost 0 bases and 6 bases, in that order; junction bases with no gene match: 2. Per the germline V gene, CDR1 is SGHVS and CDR2 is FNYEAQ. CDR3 amino acids: CASSLADRGSEQYF. The CDR3, as DNA: TGTGCCAGCAGCTTAGCGGACAGGGGGTCCGAGCAGTACTTC.

The table lists this clonotype with a few counts. The junction does not match germline at one end; this may be a read error. The chain has TRBV14 and TRBJ2-5; D is ambiguous. Germline CDR1 is SGHDN and CDR2 is FVKESK. The CDR3 extends over 14 amino acids. CDR3 sequence: CASSRYSSREPQYF. DNA for the CDR3: TGTGCCAGCAGCCGCTACTCCTCAAGAGAGCCCCAGTACTTC.

This clonotype was seen at least ten times. The rearrangement uses TRBV29-1 and TRBJ2-5, with 10 nucleotides matching TRBD1. Per germline, CDR1 SQVTM and CDR2 ANQGSEA. The trim removed 7 bases at V and 5 bases at J, leaving 7 bases unmatched. The length of the CDR3 is 13 residues. In DNA form, the CDR3 reads TGCAGCGCCAGGACAGGGGGTCGGGAGACCCAGTACTTC. Translating gives CSARTGGRETQYF. Full variable domain (rest looked up from reference TRBV29-1 and TRBJ2-5): SAVISQKPSRDICQRGTSLTIQCQVDSQVTMMFWYRQQPGQSLTLIATANQGSEATYESGFVIDKFPISRPNLTFSTLTVSNMSPEDSSIYLCSARTGGRETQYFGPGTRLLVL.

The chain uses TRBV7-2 and TRBJ2-5, with 12 bases aligning to TRBD2. Germline lookup yields CDR1 SGHTA and CDR2 FQGNSA. Trimming took 4 bases from V and 3 from J; bases not matched to a gene: 9. The CDR3 runs to 17 residues. The DNA of the CDR3 is TGTGCCAGCAGCTCTACAGGACTAGCGGGGCCGGAAGAGACCCAGTACTTC. Translated: CASSSTGLAGPEETQYF.

This clonotype was seen ten or more times. The J gene is TRBJ2-4, the V gene TRBV29-1; the D is unclear. Trimming removed 0 bases at V and 9 bases at J, with 12 bases between. The CDR3 spans 13 residues. The germline V gene encodes CDR1 SQVTM and CDR2 ANQGSEA. The CDR3, as DNA: TGCAGCGTTGAAGAACTCCGGTGGGGCATTCAGTACTTC. Protein: CSVEELRWGIQYF.

Notes on this clonotype: An end of the junction differs from the germline gene, which may be a read error. This chain uses TRBV6-1 with TRBJ2-5, with 10 bases fitting TRBD1. Germline CDR1 and CDR2: MNHNS and SASEGT. This CDR3 spans 14 amino acids. The CDR3 DNA is TGTGCCAGCATTCCGGGACAGGGGATGGGAGCACAAGACTTC. Its translation: CASIPGQGMGAQDF.

This clonotype showed up just a few times. The chain is built from TRBV20-1 and TRBJ2-3; TRBD1 matches at 7 bases. Unmatched junction bases numbered 13, after V lost 6 bases and J lost 4 bases. Germline CDR1 is DFQATT and CDR2 is SNEGSKA (reference sequence). The CDR3 has 15 residues. CDR3 nucleotides: TGCAGTGCGGAACCAACAGGGGTACCCCCAGATACGCAGTATTTT. Protein: CSAEPTGVPPDTQYF.

This clonotype was recorded a few times. The rearrangement uses TRBV10-3 and TRBJ2-3; no clear D gene. This CDR3 is built from 11 residues. V lost 10 bases and J 3 bases, leaving 8 bases between the germline ends. From germline, CDR1 is ENHRY and CDR2 SYGVKD. The CDR3 nucleotides read TGTGCCACCGGTTTGACAGATACGCAGTATTTT. Amino acid sequence: CATGLTDTQYF.

This clonotype was seen at least ten times. The V and J genes are TRBV12-3 or TRBV12-4 and TRBJ2-5; a possible D gene is TRBD2 (5 bases). CDR3 size: 14 residues. Between the trimmed V and J ends, which lost 4 bases and 1 base, there was a span of 10 bases. CDR3 bases: TGTGCCAGCAGTTCCGGACTCACCCAAGAGACCCAGTACTTC. Residues: CASSSGLTQETQYF.

This clonotype appeared a few times. The chain is built from TRBV24-1 and TRBJ2-5; 7 bases align to TRBD1. V shed 4 bases, J shed 5 bases, and the junction held 9 bases outside the gene matches. This CDR3 contains 15 residues. Germline loops: CDR1 KGHDR, CDR2 SFDVKD. CDR3 region: CATSDPTGSMETQYF. Written as DNA, the CDR3 is TGTGCCACCAGTGACCCGACAGGGTCAATGGAGACCCAGTACTTC.

The rearrangement joins TRBV6-2 or TRBV6-3 to TRBJ2-3; 14 bases line up with TRBD2. Germline V CDR1 and CDR2: MNHEY, SVGEGT. The trim removed 0 bases at V and 7 bases at J, leaving 3 bases unmatched. The CDR3 runs 16 residues. The CDR3 here is CASSYSGTSGRYTQYF. The CDR3 DNA reads as TGTGCCAGCAGTTACTCCGGGACTAGCGGGAGATATACGCAGTATTTT.

This clonotype was observed at least ten times. V gene TRBV18 combines with J gene TRBJ2-7; 10 nucleotides agree with TRBD1. Germline assignment: CDR1 KGHSH and CDR2 LQKENI. The CDR3 runs to 21 residues. J lost 6 bases, V lost 6 bases, and 29 bases had no gene match. The chain's CDR3 is CASSILTPGQGLKGLRAEQYF. CDR3 DNA sequence: TGTGCCAGCTCCATTCTGACTCCGGGACAGGGGCTAAAAGGGCTCCGGGCCGAGCAGTACTTC.

This clonotype was detected many times. The rearrangement links TRBV12-3 or TRBV12-4 to TRBJ1-5; D gene uncertain. The CDR3 spans 13 residues. Trimming took off 6 bases at V and 6 bases at J, with 12 bases between the two ends. CDR3 sequence: CASRRDGSQPQHF. The CDR3 DNA reads TGTGCCAGCAGACGGGATGGTAGTCAGCCCCAGCATTTT.

The chain recombines TRBV14 with TRBJ2-6; 10 bases line up with TRBD2. Germline V gene lookup returns CDR1 SGHDN and CDR2 FVKESK. CDR3 length equals 16 residues. With V trimmed by 1 base and J by 3 bases, 0 bases remained unmatched. The CDR3 DNA follows: TGTGCCAGCAGCCAAGTAGCGGGAGGTGGGGCCAACGTCCTGACTTTC. Translation: CASSQVAGGGANVLTF.

This clonotype was observed a handful of times. V and J are TRBV7-9 and TRBJ2-7, with TRBD1 matching 10 bases. The CDR3 loop spans 14 amino acids. V trimming: 4 bases; J trimming: 6 bases; junction bases outside the gene matches: 6. Germline loops: CDR1 SEHNR, CDR2 FQNEAQ (reference sequence). For the CDR3, the DNA is TGTGCCAGCAGCTCTGGACAGGGGGACGTCGAGCAGTACTTC. It codes for CASSSGQGDVEQYF.

The V call is TRBV5-1, the J call TRBJ2-3; possible D gene TRBD2, 5 bases. Trimming left V 0 bases short and J 10 bases short, with 12 bases between. Germline values: CDR1 SGHRS, CDR2 YFSETQ. The CDR3 extends over 13 amino acids. CDR3 DNA sequence: TGCGCCAGCAGCTTGGTTCGGGGAGAAGCGCAGTATTTT. Amino acid sequence: CASSLVRGEAQYF.

A few counts support this clonotype. The rearrangement links TRBV30 to TRBJ2-4; tentatively, D is TRBD2 (5 bases). Germline lookup yields CDR1 GTSNPN and CDR2 SVGIG (reference sequence). Trimming removed 1 base at V and 4 bases at J, with 17 bases between. The CDR3 has 16 residues. The CDR3 spells CAWSASWKASKNIQYF. CDR3 DNA sequence: TGTGCCTGGAGTGCTAGCTGGAAGGCTTCAAAAAACATTCAGTACTTC. Combining the CDR3 with reference TRBV30 and TRBJ2-4 gives the whole variable domain SQTIHQWPATLVQPVGSPLSLECTVEGTSNPNLYWYRQAAGRGLQLLFYSVGIGQISSEVPQNLSASRPQDRQFILSSKKLLLSDSGFYLCAWSASWKASKNIQYFGAGTRLSVL.

This clonotype has more than one count but fewer than ten. This chain connects TRBV4-1 to TRBJ1-6, with 7 bases that match TRBD1. Germline assignment: CDR1 MGHRA and CDR2 YSYEKL. With V trimmed by 1 base and J by 9 bases, 6 bases remained unmatched. CDR3 length: 15 residues. The CDR3 protein is CASSQVRDSSSPLHF. The CDR3 nucleotides read TGCGCCAGCAGCCAAGTCCGGGACAGCTCTTCACCCCTCCACTTT.

The rearrangement uses TRBV5-6 and TRBJ2-1; the match to TRBD1 covers 9 bases. J was trimmed by 9 bases and V by 4 bases; bases with no gene match: 20. Germline-derived CDR1 and CDR2 are SGHDT and YYEEEE. The CDR3 totals 18 residues. The DNA for the CDR3 is TGTGCCAGCAGCCAATTGTTTTCTCCGGGACAGGGATTCAGTGAGCAGTTCTTC. The encoded protein is CASSQLFSPGQGFSEQFF.

A few counts support this clonotype. This rearrangement joins TRBV12-3 or TRBV12-4 to TRBJ2-3; D is unresolved. The CDR3 has 14 amino acids. V lost 2 bases and J lost 3, with 9 bases in between. As DNA, the CDR3 is TGTGCCAGCAGTTTACGGCCAGGAACAGATACGCAGTATTTT. This translates into CASSLRPGTDTQYF.

This chain joins TRBV19 and TRBJ2-1; D is unresolved. The CDR3 is 12 amino acids. The germline gives CDR1 LNHDA, CDR2 SQIVND (reference sequence). The germline V and J ends were trimmed by 9 bases and 5 bases, with 11 bases remaining between them. The CDR3 here is CASTAWDNEQFF. The CDR3 nucleotides read TGTGCCAGCACCGCTTGGGACAATGAGCAGTTCTTC.

This clonotype was counted ten times or more. The chain has TRBV4-3 and TRBJ2-1; D is unclear. Trimming stripped 0 bases from V and 12 bases from J, with 15 bases between. CDR3 size: 14 residues. CDR1 and CDR2 (germline): LGHNA, YSLEER. In nucleotides, the CDR3 is TGCGCCAGCAGCCAAGACGGACGTGTTTACGGGCAGTTCTTC. Translated, it gives CASSQDGRVYGQFF.

The chain combines TRBV29-1 with TRBJ2-7; 13 positions agree with TRBD2. The CDR3 runs to 14 residues. The germline V gene encodes CDR1 SQVTM and CDR2 ANQGSEA. V was pared by 4 bases and J by 2 bases, with 2 bases of the junction left unmatched. Written as DNA, the CDR3 is TGCAGCGTTGGTACTAGCGGGGGGGCCTACGAGCAGTACTTC. This translates into CSVGTSGGAYEQYF.

This clonotype was seen only a few times. The rearrangement uses TRBV5-6 and TRBJ1-2; 7 bases match TRBD1. The V gene's germline CDR1 is SGHDT and CDR2 YYEEEE. The CDR3 is 14 amino acids. V shed 4 bases and J 7 bases; nucleotides not matched to a gene: 10. CDR3 residues: CASSVRHTGVGYTF. The CDR3 region has the DNA TGTGCCAGCAGCGTTCGCCACACAGGGGTTGGCTACACCTTC.

This clonotype showed up just a few times. The rearrangement uses TRBV12-3 or TRBV12-4 and TRBJ2-7; D may be TRBD2 (6 bases). The V gene lost 7 bases and the J gene lost 3 bases, with 13 bases spanning the gap. The CDR3 consists of 13 residues. The DNA for the CDR3 is TGTGCCAGCAAGGCCCAGGGAGGCTACGAGCAGTACTTC. Its translation: CASKAQGGYEQYF.

The V gene is TRBV5-1, the J gene TRBJ2-5, with D hard to call. Germline lookup yields CDR1 SGHRS and CDR2 YFSETQ. The CDR3 runs 16 residues. With 0 bases removed from V and 2 bases from J, the gap between germline ends came to 14 bases. The chain's CDR3 is CASSLAGLGQQETQYF. As DNA, the CDR3 is TGCGCCAGCAGCTTGGCCGGTCTGGGCCAGCAAGAGACCCAGTACTTC.

V is TRBV10-3 and J is TRBJ1-5; 8 bases fit TRBD1. CDR1 and CDR2 (germline): ENHRY, SYGVKD. This CDR3 region has 19 residues. V shed 6 bases, J shed 4 bases, and the junction held 20 bases outside the gene matches. This CDR3 is CAISAAPVGRTGLNQPQHF. The CDR3 DNA follows: TGTGCCATCAGCGCCGCGCCTGTGGGCAGGACAGGGCTGAATCAGCCCCAGCATTTT.